Listed below are T cell receptor beta chains from one sample, sequenced in a study of blood T cell repertoires in COVID-19. Profiling relied on immunoSEQ multiplex PCR, and the TCRdb table lists in-frame clones only, not all of them. The data contain 31,000 or so clones, approximately 92% of them seen just once; the ten biggest clones take up 25% to 35%. The sample comprised peripheral blood. Receptor source: a man older than 75 with acute or convalescent COVID-19. Each CDR3 is given with its conserved first and last residue. A D gene is named only where the DNA matches it firmly. Expanded clones get a size class; other rows say once, few or many, or leave the size out.

16	TRBJ2-7	TRBD2	TRBV27	NA	CASSSLLAGGPGEQYF	TGTGCCAGCAGTTCCTTACTAGCGGGAGGGCCGGGAGAGCAGTACTTC
17	TRBJ2-3	TRBD2	TRBV3-1/TRBV3-2	NA	CASSQESSGRAVDTQYF	TGTGCCAGCAGCCAAGAGTCTAGCGGGAGGGCCGTAGATACGCAGTATTTT
16	TRBJ2-1	TRBD1	TRBV19	NA	CASSTVGGEGYNEQFF	TGTGCCAGTAGTACCGTAGGGGGCGAAGGGTACAATGAGCAGTTCTTC
16	TRBJ2-7	TRBD2	TRBV12-5	NA	CASGLSSGRFWDEQYF	TGTGCTAGTGGTTTGTCTAGCGGGAGGTTTTGGGACGAGCAGTACTTC
15	TRBJ1-2	NA	TRBV6-5	NA	CASSQRRKWDYGYTF	TGTGCCAGCAGCCAAAGGCGGAAATGGGACTATGGCTACACCTTC
17	TRBJ2-3	TRBD2	TRBV6-1	NA	CASSDGVAGEITDTQYF	TGTGCCAGCAGTGACGGAGTAGCGGGAGAGATCACAGATACGCAGTATTTT
17	TRBJ2-7	TRBD1	TRBV18	once	CASSPTVDRGRLYEQYF	TGTGCCAGCTCACCGACCGTTGACAGGGGGCGGCTCTACGAGCAGTACTTC
13	TRBJ1-1	NA	TRBV6-5	NA	CASRAGTSTEAFF	TGTGCCAGCAGGGCCGGGACAAGCACTGAAGCTTTCTTT
14	TRBJ2-5	TRBD1	TRBV2	once	CASKSTGAEETQYF	TGTGCCAGCAAATCGACAGGGGCGGAAGAGACCCAGTACTTC
15	TRBJ1-1	NA	TRBV3-1/TRBV3-2	NA	CASSPAQGMNTEAFF	TGTGCCAGCAGCCCCGCCCAGGGGATGAACACTGAAGCTTTCTTT
16	TRBJ1-1	TRBD1	TRBV7-6	NA	CASSLGRDREHTEAFF	TGTGCCAGCAGCTTAGGGCGAGACAGGGAGCACACTGAAGCTTTCTTT
17	TRBJ2-1	NA	TRBV5-1	NA	CASSQEGYPSSYNEQFF	TGCGCCAGCAGCCAGGAGGGCTACCCCAGCTCCTACAATGAGCAGTTCTTC
12	TRBJ2-2	NA	TRBV7-9	NA	CASSSAAGELFF	TGTGCCAGCAGCTCGGCGGCCGGGGAGCTGTTTTTT
18	TRBJ1-2	TRBD1	TRBV2	once	CASSEVYLIQGARDGYTF	TGTGCCAGCAGTGAAGTTTATTTGATCCAGGGGGCGCGGGATGGCTACACCTTC
14	TRBJ2-5	TRBD1	TRBV6-6	NA	CASSRQGWGETQYF	TGTGCCAGCAGTAGACAGGGGTGGGGGGAGACCCAGTACTTC
12	TRBJ1-2	TRBD1	TRBV28	NA	CATPGQAGGYTF	TGTGCCACCCCGGGACAGGCGGGGGGCTACACCTTC
12	TRBJ1-2	NA	TRBV29-1	NA	CSVSHPGYGYTF	TGCAGCGTTTCACACCCAGGGTATGGCTACACCTTC